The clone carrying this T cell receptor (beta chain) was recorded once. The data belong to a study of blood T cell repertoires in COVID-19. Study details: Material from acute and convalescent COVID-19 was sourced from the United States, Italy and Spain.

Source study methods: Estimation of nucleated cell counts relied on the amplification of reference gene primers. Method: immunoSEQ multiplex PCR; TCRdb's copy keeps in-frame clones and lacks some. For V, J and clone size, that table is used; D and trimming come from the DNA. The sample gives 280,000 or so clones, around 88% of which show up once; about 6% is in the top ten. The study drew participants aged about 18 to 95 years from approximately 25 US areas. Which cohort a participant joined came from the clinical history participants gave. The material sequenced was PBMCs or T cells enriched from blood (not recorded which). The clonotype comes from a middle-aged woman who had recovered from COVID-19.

The CDR3 nucleotides read TGTGCCAGCAGCCGATTGACAGGGGGCGGAGCCGAAGAGACCCAGTACTTC. Residues: CASSRLTGGGAEETQYF. The chain combines TRBV14 with TRBJ2-5, with 10 bases matching TRBD1. Germline-derived CDR1 and CDR2 are SGHDN and FVKESK. V dropped 4 bases and J dropped 3; count of bases not matched to a gene: 11. This CDR3 comprises 17 residues. Full variable domain (outside the CDR3, taken from reference TRBV14 and TRBJ2-5): EAGVTQFPSHSVIEKGQTVTLRCDPISGHDNLYWYRRVMGKEIKFLLHFVKESKQDESGMPNNRFLAERTGGTYSTLKVQPAELEDSGVYFCASSRLTGGGAEETQYFGPGTRLLVL.